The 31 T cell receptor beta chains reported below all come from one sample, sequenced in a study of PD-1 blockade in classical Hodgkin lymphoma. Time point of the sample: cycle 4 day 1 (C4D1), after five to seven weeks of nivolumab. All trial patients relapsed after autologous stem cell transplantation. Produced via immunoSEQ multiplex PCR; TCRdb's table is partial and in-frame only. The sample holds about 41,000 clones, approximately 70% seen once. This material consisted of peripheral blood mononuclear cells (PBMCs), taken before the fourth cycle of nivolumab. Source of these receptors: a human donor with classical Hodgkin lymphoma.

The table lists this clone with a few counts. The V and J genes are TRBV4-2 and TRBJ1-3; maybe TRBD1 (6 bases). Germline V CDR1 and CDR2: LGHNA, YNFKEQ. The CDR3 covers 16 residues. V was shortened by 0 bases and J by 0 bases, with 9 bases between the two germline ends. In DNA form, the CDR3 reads TGTGCCAGCAGCCAAGATGGGGGCTACTCTGGAAACACCATATATTTT. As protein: CASSQDGGYSGNTIYF.

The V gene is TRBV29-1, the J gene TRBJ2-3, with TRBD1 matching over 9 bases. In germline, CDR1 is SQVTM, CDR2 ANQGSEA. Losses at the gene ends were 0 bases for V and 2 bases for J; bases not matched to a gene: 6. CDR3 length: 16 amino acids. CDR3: CSVEDIRTGDTDTQYF. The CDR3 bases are TGCAGCGTTGAAGATATAAGGACAGGGGACACAGATACGCAGTATTTT.

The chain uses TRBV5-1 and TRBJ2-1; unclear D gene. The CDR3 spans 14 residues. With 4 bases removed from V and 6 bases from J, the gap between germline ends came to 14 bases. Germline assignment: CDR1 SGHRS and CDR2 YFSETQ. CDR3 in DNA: TGCGCCAGCAGCGGCCGGCTAGAGGTCAATGAGCAGTTCTTC. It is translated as CASSGRLEVNEQFF.

The CDR3 DNA follows: TGTGCCTGGAGTAGGCGCGGGGGGCAGCCTGAGCAGTTCTTC. It encodes CAWSRRGGQPEQFF. V gene TRBV30 combines with J gene TRBJ2-1, with 8 bases fitting TRBD2. Germline-derived CDR1 and CDR2 are GTSNPN and SVGIG (reference sequence). V lost 2 bases, J lost 9 bases, and 9 bases stayed unmatched. The CDR3 runs 14 residues.

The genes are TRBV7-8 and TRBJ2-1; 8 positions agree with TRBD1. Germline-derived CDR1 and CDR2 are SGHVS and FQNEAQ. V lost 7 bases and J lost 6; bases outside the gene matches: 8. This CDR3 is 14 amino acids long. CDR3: CASTDRDWINEQFF. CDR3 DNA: TGTGCCAGCACGGACAGGGATTGGATCAATGAGCAGTTCTTC.

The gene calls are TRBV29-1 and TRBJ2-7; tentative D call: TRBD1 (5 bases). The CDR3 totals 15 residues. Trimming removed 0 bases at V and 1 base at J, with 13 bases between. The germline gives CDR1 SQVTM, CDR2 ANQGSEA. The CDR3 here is CSVEDADSQSYEQYF. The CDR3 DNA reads TGCAGCGTTGAAGATGCCGACAGCCAATCCTACGAGCAGTACTTC.

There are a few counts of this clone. In DNA form, the CDR3 reads TGTGCCAGCAGCTTAAAAGTGGGGCGGGACGCCGGGGAGCTGTTTTTT. Translation gives CASSLKVGRDAGELFF. The rearrangement joins TRBV7-9 to TRBJ2-2; tentatively, D is TRBD2 (6 bases). The V end lost 2 bases, the J end lost 6 bases, and 16 bases lay between the germline ends. Germline V lookup: CDR1 SEHNR, CDR2 FQNEAQ (reference sequence). The CDR3 runs 16 residues.

In DNA, the CDR3 is TGTGCCAGTAGTAATGCCGTTGGACAGACAGGGTCGGCTTTCTTT. Its translation is CASSNAVGQTGSAFF. V usage is TRBV19 and J usage is TRBJ1-1; TRBD1 aligns across 7 bases. Trimming cost V 4 bases and J 11 bases; bases outside gene matches: 16. CDR1 LNHDA and CDR2 SQIVND come from the germline V gene (reference sequence). The CDR3 loop spans 15 amino acids.

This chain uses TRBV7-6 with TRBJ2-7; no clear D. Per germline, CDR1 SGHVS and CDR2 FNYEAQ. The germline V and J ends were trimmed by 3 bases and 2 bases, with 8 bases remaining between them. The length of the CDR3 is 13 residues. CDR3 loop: CASSLADAYEQYF. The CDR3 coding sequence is TGTGCCAGCAGCTTGGCGGACGCCTACGAGCAGTACTTC. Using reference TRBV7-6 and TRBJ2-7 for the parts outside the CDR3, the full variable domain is GAGVSQSPRYKVTKRGQDVALRCDPISGHVSLYWYRQALGQGPEFLTYFNYEAQQDKSGLPNDRFSAERPEGSISTLTIQRTEQRDSAMYRCASSLADAYEQYFGPGTRLTVT.

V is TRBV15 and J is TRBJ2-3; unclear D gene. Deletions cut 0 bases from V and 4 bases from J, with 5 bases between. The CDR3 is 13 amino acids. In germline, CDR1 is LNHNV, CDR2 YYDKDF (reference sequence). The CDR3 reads CATSRDGSDTQYF. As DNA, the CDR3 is TGTGCCACCAGCAGAGATGGATCAGATACGCAGTATTTT.

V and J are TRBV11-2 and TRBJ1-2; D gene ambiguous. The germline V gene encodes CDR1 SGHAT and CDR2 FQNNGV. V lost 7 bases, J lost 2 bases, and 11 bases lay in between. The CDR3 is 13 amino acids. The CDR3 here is CASTPGRNYGYTF. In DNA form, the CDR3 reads TGTGCCAGCACCCCGGGAAGAAACTATGGCTACACCTTC.

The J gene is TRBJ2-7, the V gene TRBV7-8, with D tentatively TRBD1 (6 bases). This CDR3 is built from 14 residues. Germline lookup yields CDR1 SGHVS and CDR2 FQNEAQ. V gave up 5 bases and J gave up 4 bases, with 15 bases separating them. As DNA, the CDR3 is TGTGCCAGCAGCGGGGGACATGGGGATTACGAGCAGTACTTC. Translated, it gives CASSGGHGDYEQYF.

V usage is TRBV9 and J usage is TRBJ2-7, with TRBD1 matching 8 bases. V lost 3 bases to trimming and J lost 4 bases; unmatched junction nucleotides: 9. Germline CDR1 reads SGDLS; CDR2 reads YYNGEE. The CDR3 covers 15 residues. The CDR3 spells CASSAGRTGLYEQYF. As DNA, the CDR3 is TGTGCCAGCAGCGCCGGAAGGACAGGGCTTTACGAGCAGTACTTC.

Here the CDR3 DNA reads TGTGCCAGCAGCCCTAGCGGGGGTCTCTACGAGCAGTACTTC. Its protein is CASSPSGGLYEQYF. This chain uses TRBV13 with TRBJ2-7, with 10 bases fitting TRBD2. Losses at the gene ends were 5 bases for V and 3 bases for J; bases not matched to a gene: 4. Germline values: CDR1 PRHDT, CDR2 FYEKMQ (reference sequence). This CDR3 comprises 14 residues.

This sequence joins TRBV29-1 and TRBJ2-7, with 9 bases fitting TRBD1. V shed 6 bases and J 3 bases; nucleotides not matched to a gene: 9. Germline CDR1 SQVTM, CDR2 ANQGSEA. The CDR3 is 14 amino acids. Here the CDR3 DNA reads TGCAGCGTCTTCCTTAGGGACAGGGACTACGAGCAGTACTTC. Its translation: CSVFLRDRDYEQYF.

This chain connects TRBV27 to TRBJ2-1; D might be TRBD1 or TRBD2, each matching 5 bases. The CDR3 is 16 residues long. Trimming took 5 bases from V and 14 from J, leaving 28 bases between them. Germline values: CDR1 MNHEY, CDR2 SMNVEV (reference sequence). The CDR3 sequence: CASSNNGGPTMGPEFF. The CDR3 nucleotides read TGTGCCAGCAGTAATAATGGGGGTCCTACAATGGGTCCGGAGTTCTTC.

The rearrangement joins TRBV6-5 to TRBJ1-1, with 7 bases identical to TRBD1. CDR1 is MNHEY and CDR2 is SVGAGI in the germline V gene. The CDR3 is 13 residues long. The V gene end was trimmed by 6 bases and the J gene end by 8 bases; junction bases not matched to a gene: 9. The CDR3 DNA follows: TGTGCCAGCAGAGATCCAGGGGGGGAGGAAGCTTTCTTT. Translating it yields CASRDPGGEEAFF.

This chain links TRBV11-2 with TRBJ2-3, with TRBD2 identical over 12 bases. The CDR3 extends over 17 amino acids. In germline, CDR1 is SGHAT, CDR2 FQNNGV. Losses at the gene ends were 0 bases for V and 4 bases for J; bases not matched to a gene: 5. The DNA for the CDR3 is TGTGCCAGCAGCTTAGATCGATCTAGCGGGGGGGCAGATACGCAGTATTTT. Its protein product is CASSLDRSSGGADTQYF.

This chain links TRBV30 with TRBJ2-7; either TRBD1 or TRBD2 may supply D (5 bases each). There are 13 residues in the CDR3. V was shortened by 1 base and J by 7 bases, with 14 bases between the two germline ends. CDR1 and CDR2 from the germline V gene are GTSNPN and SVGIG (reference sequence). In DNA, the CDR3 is TGTGCCTGGAGTGAGGGGCGATGGGGGGAGCAGTACTTC. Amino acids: CAWSEGRWGEQYF. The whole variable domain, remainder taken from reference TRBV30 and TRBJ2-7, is SQTIHQWPATLVQPVGSPLSLECTVEGTSNPNLYWYRQAAGRGLQLLFYSVGIGQISSEVPQNLSASRPQDRQFILSSKKLLLSDSGFYLCAWSEGRWGEQYFGPGTRLTVT.

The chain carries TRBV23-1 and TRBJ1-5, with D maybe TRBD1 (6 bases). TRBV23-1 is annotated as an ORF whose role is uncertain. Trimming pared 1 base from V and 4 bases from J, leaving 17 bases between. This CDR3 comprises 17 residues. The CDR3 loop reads CASSQYREVVRNQPQHF. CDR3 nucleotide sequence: TGCGCCAGCAGTCAATACAGGGAGGTAGTTAGAAATCAGCCCCAGCATTTT.

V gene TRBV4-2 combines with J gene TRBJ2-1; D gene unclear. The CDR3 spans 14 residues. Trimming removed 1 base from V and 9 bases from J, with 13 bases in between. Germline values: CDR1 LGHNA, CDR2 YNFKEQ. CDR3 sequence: CASSQAATFGEQFF. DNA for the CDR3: TGTGCCAGCAGCCAAGCTGCGACCTTCGGTGAGCAGTTCTTC.

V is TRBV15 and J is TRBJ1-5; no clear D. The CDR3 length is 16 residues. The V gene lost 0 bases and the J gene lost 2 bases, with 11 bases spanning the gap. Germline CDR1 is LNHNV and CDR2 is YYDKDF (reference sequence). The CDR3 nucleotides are TGTGCCACCAGCAGAGATACTGTAGGAGGCAATCAGCCCCAGCATTTT. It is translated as CATSRDTVGGNQPQHF.

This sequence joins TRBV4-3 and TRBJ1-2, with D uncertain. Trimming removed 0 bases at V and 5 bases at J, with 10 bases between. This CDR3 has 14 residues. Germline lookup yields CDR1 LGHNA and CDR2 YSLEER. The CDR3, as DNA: TGCGCCAGCAGCCAAGATCCTTGGGGATATGGCTACACCTTC. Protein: CASSQDPWGYGYTF.

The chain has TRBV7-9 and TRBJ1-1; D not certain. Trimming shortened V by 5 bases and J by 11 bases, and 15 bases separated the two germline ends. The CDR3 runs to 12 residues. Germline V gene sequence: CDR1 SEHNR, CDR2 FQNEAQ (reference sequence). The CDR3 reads CASSPDLDDAFF. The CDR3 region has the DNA TGTGCCAGCAGCCCGGACCTTGACGACGCTTTCTTT.

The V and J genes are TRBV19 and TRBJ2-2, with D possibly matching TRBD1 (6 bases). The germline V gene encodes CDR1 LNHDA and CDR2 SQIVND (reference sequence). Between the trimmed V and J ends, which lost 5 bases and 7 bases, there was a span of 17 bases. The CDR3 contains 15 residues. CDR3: CASSRDYRVIGELFF. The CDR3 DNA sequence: TGTGCCAGTAGTCGCGACTACAGGGTAATCGGGGAGCTGTTTTTT.

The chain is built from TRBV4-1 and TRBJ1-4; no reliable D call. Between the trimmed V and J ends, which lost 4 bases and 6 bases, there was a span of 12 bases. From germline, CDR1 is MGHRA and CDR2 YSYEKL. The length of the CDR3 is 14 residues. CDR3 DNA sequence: TGCGCCAGCAGCCTCCACCCCCAGGATGAAAAACTGTTTTTT. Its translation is CASSLHPQDEKLFF.

DNA of the CDR3: TGTGCCATGAGTCCCGAACTAAGCGGGGAGCTGTTTTTT. Translation: CAMSPELSGELFF. This sequence joins TRBV10-3 and TRBJ2-2; D not certain. V lost 9 bases and J 7 bases, leaving 15 bases between the germline ends. This CDR3 region has 13 residues. Germline CDR1 reads ENHRY; CDR2 reads SYGVKD.

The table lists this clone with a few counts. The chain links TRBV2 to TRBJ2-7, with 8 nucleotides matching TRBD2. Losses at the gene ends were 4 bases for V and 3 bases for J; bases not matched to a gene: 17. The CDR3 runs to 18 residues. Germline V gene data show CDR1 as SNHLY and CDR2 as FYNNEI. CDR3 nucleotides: TGTGCCAGCAGTGTTGGAGGGCCGGGGGGGCCCTCAAACTACGAGCAGTACTTC. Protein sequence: CASSVGGPGGPSNYEQYF.

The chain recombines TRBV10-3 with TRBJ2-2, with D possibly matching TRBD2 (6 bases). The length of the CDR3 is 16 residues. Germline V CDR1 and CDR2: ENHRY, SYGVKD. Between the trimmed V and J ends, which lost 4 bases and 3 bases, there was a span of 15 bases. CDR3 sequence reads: CAISGDAGLDTGELFF. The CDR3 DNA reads TGTGCCATCAGTGGTGATGCGGGATTGGACACCGGGGAGCTGTTTTTT.

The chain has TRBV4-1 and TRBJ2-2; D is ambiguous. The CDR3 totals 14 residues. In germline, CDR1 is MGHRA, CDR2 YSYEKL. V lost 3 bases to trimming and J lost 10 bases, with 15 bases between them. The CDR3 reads CASSQIQPAQELFF. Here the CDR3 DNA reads TGCGCCAGCAGCCAGATACAACCCGCCCAGGAGCTGTTTTTT.

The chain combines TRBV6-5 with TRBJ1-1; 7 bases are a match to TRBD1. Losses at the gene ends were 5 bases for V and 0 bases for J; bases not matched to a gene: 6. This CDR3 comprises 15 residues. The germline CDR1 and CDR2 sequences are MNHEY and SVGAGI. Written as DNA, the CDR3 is TGTGCCAGCAGTAGCGCCGGGACAGTGAACACTGAAGCTTTCTTT. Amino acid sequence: CASSSAGTVNTEAFF.